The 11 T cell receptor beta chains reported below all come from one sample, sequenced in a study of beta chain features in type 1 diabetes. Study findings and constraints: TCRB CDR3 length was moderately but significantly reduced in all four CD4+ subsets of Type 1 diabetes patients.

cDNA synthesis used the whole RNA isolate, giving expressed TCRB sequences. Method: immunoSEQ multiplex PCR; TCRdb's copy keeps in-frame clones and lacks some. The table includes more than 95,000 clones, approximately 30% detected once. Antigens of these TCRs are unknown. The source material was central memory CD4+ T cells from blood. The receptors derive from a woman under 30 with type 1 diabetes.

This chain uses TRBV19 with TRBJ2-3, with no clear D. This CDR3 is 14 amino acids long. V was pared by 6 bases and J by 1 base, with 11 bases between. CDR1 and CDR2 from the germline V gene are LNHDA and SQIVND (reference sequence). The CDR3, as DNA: TGTGCCAGTAGCTCTGCTCCAGGCACAGATACGCAGTATTTT. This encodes CASSSAPGTDTQYF.

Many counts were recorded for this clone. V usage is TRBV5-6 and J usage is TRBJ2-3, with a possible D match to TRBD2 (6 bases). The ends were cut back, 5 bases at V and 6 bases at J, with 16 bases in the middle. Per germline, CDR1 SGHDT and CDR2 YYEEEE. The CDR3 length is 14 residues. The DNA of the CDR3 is TGTGCCAGCAGGCCTAGGACTACCGGGGATACGCAGTATTTT. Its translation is CASRPRTTGDTQYF.

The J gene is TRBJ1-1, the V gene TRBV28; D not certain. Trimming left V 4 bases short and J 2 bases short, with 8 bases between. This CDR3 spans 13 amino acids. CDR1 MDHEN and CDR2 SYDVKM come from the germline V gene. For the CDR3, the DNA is TGTGCCAGCAGTTCCAGCGGTAACACTGAAGCTTTCTTT. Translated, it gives CASSSSGNTEAFF. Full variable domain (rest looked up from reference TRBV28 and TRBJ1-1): DVKVTQSSRYLVKRTGEKVFLECVQDMDHENMFWYRQDPGLGLRLIYFSYDVKMKEKGDIPEGYSVSREKKERFSLILESASTNQTSMYLCASSSSGNTEAFFGQGTRLTVV.

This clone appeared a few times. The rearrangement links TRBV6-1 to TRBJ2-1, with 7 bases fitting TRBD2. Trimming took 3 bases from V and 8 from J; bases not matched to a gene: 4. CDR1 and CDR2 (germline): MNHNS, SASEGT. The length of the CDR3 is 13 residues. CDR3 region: CASSERTRDEQFF. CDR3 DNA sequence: TGTGCCAGCAGTGAGCGGACTAGGGATGAGCAGTTCTTC.

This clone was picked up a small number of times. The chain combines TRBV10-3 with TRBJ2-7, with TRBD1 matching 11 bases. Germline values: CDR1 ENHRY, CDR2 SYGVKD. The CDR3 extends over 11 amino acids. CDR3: CAAGTGGEQYV. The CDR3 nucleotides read TGTGCAGCCGGGACAGGGGGCGAGCAGTACGTC.

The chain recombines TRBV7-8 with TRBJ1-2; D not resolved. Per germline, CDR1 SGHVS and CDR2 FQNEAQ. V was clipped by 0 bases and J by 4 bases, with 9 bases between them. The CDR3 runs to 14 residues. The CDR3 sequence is CASSLAGERYGYTF. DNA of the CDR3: TGTGCCAGCAGCTTAGCCGGAGAGCGCTATGGCTACACCTTC. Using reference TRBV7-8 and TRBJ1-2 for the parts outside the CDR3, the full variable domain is GAGVSQSPRYKVAKRGQDVALRCDPISGHVSLFWYQQALGQGPEFLTYFQNEAQLDKSGLPSDRFFAERPEGSVSTLKIQRTQQEDSAVYLCASSLAGERYGYTFGSGTRLTVV.

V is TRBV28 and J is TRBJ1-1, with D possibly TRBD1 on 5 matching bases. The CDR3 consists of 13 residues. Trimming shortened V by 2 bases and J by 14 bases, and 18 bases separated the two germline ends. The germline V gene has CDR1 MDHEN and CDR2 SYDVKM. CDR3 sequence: CASSLGQGGPPFF. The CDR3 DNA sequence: TGTGCCAGCAGTTTAGGGCAGGGTGGACCCCCCTTCTTT. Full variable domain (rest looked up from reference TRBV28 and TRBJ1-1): DVKVTQSSRYLVKRTGEKVFLECVQDMDHENMFWYRQDPGLGLRLIYFSYDVKMKEKGDIPEGYSVSREKKERFSLILESASTNQTSMYLCASSLGQGGPPFFGQGTRLTVV.

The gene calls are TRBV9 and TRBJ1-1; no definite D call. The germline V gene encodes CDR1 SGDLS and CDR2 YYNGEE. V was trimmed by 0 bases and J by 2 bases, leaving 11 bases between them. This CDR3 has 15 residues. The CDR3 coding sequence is TGTGCCAGCAGCGTAGGCTGGGGAGGAAACACTGAAGCTTTCTTT. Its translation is CASSVGWGGNTEAFF.

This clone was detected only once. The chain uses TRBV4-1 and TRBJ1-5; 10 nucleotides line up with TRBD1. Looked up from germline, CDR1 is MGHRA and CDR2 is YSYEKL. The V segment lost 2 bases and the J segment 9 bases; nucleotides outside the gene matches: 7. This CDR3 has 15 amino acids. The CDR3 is CASSQSRTGGAPQHF. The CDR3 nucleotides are TGCGCCAGCAGCCAATCTAGGACAGGGGGAGCGCCCCAGCATTTT.

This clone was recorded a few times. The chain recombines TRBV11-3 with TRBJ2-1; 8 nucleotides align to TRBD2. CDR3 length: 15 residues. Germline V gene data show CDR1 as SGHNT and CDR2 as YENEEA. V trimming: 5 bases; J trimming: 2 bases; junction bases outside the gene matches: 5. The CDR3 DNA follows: TGTGCCAGCAGCGTCGGACTAGCCGCCTACAATGAGCAGTTCTTC. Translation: CASSVGLAAYNEQFF.

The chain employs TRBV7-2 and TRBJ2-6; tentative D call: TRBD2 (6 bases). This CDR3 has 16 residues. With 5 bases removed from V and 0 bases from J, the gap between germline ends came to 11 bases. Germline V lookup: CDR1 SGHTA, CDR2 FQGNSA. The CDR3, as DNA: TGTGCCAGCAGCCTTTCCGGGGGCTCTGGGGCCAACGTCCTGACTTTC. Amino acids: CASSLSGGSGANVLTF.